This passage covers 3 T cell receptor beta chains from one sample sequenced in a study of identical twins. Each CDR3 protein gets one entry after TCRdb re-called the 5' RACE reads with MiXCR. Of around 960,000 distinct CDR3 sequences listed, about 12% are singletons. These sequences were also reported in another study, on yellow fever vaccine responses in identical twins.

The sequenced sample consisted of PBMCs. These TCRs come from a woman under 30 in good health.

This sequence joins TRBV2 and TRBJ2-1; D not certain. Germline CDR1 SNHLY, CDR2 FYNNEI. The V and J ends lost 9 bases and 7 bases respectively, with 10 bases between them. CDR3 size: 11 residues. Here the CDR3 DNA reads TGTGCCAGTACCTATTTAAATGAGCAGTTCTTC. Protein sequence: CASTYLNEQFF.

This clonotype came up many times. J is TRBJ2-1 and V is TRBV12-3 or TRBV12-4; D may be TRBD2 (6 bases). Trimming removed 3 bases at V and 6 bases at J, with 12 bases between. The CDR3 covers 14 residues. The CDR3 coding sequence is TGTGCCAGCAGTTTGGTCGGCGGGGCCAATGAGCAGTTCTTC. Its translation: CASSLVGGANEQFF.

This clonotype was seen a handful of times. This chain uses TRBV9 with TRBJ1-1; 7 bases agree with TRBD1. Germline values: CDR1 SGDLS, CDR2 YYNGEE. J gave up 4 bases and V 2 bases, and 11 bases lay outside the gene matches. The CDR3 extends over 16 amino acids. The CDR3: CASSVTGTVLFTEAFF. Written as DNA, the CDR3 is TGTGCCAGCAGCGTTACCGGGACAGTATTATTCACTGAAGCTTTCTTT.